Listed below are T cell receptor beta chains from one sample, sequenced in a study of PD-1 blockade in classical Hodgkin lymphoma. Assay: immunoSEQ multiplex PCR; the TCRdb copy retains only in-frame clones and omits some. The table lists tens of thousands of clones, 90% of them singletons. The source was peripheral blood mononuclear cells (PBMCs), collected before the fourth cycle of nivolumab. The receptors were gathered from a human donor with classical Hodgkin lymphoma. Both conserved end residues are part of each CDR3. The order of the fields is clone size, D gene, V gene, J gene, CDR3 DNA, CDR3 protein. The D gene is left open where the match is weak. Clone size appears in some rows only: once, few, many, or a class for an expanded clone.

-	-	TRBV19	TRBJ1-2	TGTGCCAGTAGCCTACTAACTAACTATGGCTACACCTTC	CASSLLTNYGYTF
-	-	TRBV4-1	TRBJ1-5	TGCGCCAGCAGCCAAGATTCCGGGCAGCCCCAGCATTTT	CASSQDSGQPQHF
-	-	TRBV27	TRBJ1-2	TGTGCCAGCAGTCTCCTGACGGGTGCAGGGGATTCCACCTTC	CASSLLTGAGDSTF
-	-	TRBV4-2	TRBJ1-2	TGTGCCAGCAGCTTGGGGGTAGACTATGGCTACACCTTC	CASSLGVDYGYTF
-	-	TRBV7-2	TRBJ2-5	TGTGCCAGCAGCTCAGAGGGGTGGTTTTCGGAGACCCAGTACTTC	CASSSEGWFSETQYF
-	-	TRBV18	TRBJ1-3	TGTGCCAGCTCATCAGGGGTCGGAAACACCATATATTTT	CASSSGVGNTIYF
-	-	TRBV5-4	TRBJ1-2	TGTGCCAGCAGCTTGCCCGGGGAAGCCTATGGCTACACCTTC	CASSLPGEAYGYTF
once	-	TRBV6-1	TRBJ1-2	TGTGCCAGCAGTGAAATGACGGGGTGGCGGGAAGGCTACACCTTC	CASSEMTGWREGYTF
-	TRBD1	TRBV7-2	TRBJ1-6	TGTGCCAGCAGCTCGGACAGGGGAAATTCACCCCTCCACTTT	CASSSDRGNSPLHF
-	-	TRBV6-1	TRBJ1-5	TGTGCCAGCAGGGGACACCCTGGAGTCCAGCCCCAGCATTTT	CASRGHPGVQPQHF
-	-	TRBV10-3	TRBJ2-5	TGTGCCATCAGTGATCTTTCTCACAGAGAGACCCAGTACTTC	CAISDLSHRETQYF
-	TRBD2	TRBV28	TRBJ2-7	TGTGCCAGCAGATCGCCTAGCGGGGTGGCGGGCGAGCAGTACTTC	CASRSPSGVAGEQYF
-	TRBD1	TRBV4-2	TRBJ1-1	TGTGCCAGCAGCAGGGACAGGGGCACTGAAGCTTTCTTT	CASSRDRGTEAFF
once	-	TRBV11-2	TRBJ2-7	TGTGCCAGCAGCTTAGGGTCCAGGGGTGGCTACGAGCAGTACTTC	CASSLGSRGGYEQYF
-	-	TRBV14	TRBJ2-7	TGTGCCAGCAGCGTAGGTCTGCTCTACGAGCAGTACTTC	CASSVGLLYEQYF
-	-	TRBV7-2	TRBJ2-7	TGTGCCAGCAGCCGGGGACCTATGTCCTACGAGCAGTACTTC	CASSRGPMSYEQYF
-	-	TRBV4-2	TRBJ1-2	TGTGCCAGCAGCCCGGATCCTAGAATAGACTGGGGGTATGGCTACACCTTC	CASSPDPRIDWGYGYTF
once	-	TRBV18	TRBJ1-4	TGTGCCAGCTCACCGCCCAAGGGGAGGTTCGAGGTAGAAAAACTGTTTTTT	CASSPPKGRFEVEKLFF
-	TRBD1	TRBV10-1	TRBJ2-1	TGCGCCAGCAAGGGGGCGAGACAGAGGGACAATGAGCAGTTCTTC	CASKGARQRDNEQFF
-	-	TRBV27	TRBJ1-3	TGTGCCAGCCGCCAAGGTGGGGGGCTGTATGGAAACACCATATATTTT	CASRQGGGLYGNTIYF
-	-	TRBV5-5	TRBJ1-4	TGTGCCAGCTCCGCCGAAGATGCAACTAATGAAAAACTGTTTTTT	CASSAEDATNEKLFF
-	-	TRBV6-1	TRBJ1-4	TGTGCCAGCAGTGACGGCAGGGGCGGTGAAAAACTGTTTTTT	CASSDGRGGEKLFF
-	-	TRBV10-3	TRBJ1-1	TGTGCCATCAGTGAGTGGGGTCGGACTGAAGCTTTCTTT	CAISEWGRTEAFF
-	-	TRBV7-6	TRBJ1-5	TGTGCCAGCAGCCGACAGGGCAATCAGCCCCAGCATTTT	CASSRQGNQPQHF
few	TRBD2	TRBV4-3	TRBJ2-3	TGCGCCAGCAGCCAGCTAGCGGGGGGGCCGAAAGATACGCAGTATTTT	CASSQLAGGPKDTQYF